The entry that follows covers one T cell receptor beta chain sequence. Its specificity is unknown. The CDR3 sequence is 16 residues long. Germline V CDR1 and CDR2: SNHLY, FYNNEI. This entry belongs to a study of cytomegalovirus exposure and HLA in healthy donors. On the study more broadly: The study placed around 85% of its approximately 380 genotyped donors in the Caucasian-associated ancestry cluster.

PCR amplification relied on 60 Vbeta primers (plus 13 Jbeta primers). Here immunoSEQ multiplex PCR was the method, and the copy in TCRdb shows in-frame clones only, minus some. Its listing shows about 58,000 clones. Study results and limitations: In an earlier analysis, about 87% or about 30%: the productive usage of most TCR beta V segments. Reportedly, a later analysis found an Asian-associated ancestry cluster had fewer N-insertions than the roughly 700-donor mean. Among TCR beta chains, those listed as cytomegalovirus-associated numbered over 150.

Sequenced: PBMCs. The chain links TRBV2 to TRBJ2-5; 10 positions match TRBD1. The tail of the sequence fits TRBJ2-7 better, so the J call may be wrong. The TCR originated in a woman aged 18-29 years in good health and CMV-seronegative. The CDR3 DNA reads TGTGCCAGCAGTGGGACGACAGGGGGCGTAAAGTACGAGCAGTACTTC. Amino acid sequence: CASSGTTGGVKYEQYF.